Detailed here is one TCR beta chain. Its antigen is not known. This record comes from a study of CD8+ T cells in alopecia areata. The overall study: The drug, oral tofacitinib, was given to treated patients at 5 to 10 mg twice daily. Study results and caveats: Sequencing of scalp tissue also captures the resident alphabeta T cells of normal skin.

Using a FACSAria, the CD4+ and CD8+ T cells were sorted from the PBMCs. Extracted RNA was reverse transcribed, and the resulting cDNA served as sequencing template. Sequencing was performed with immunoSEQ multiplex PCR; in TCRdb, only in-frame clones are kept and a portion is missing. The sample lists some 56,000 clones; about 96% were seen once. V was trimmed by 5 bases and J by 0 bases, leaving 11 bases between them. Germline V gives CDR1 LGHNA, CDR2 YSLEER. CDR3 length: 15 amino acids. The chain employs TRBV4-3 and TRBJ2-1; D gene unclear. The sample consisted of CD8+ T cells sorted from blood, taken at week 0. The clonotype comes from a human donor with alopecia areata. The CDR3 is CASSSVAVSYNEQFF. In DNA, the CDR3 is TGCGCCAGCAGCTCCGTGGCAGTCTCCTACAATGAGCAGTTCTTC.